This T cell receptor (beta chain) derives from a study of cytomegalovirus exposure and HLA in healthy donors. The CDR3 spans 15 residues. V gave up 1 base and J gave up 5 bases; unmatched junction bases: 5. CDR1 is MGHRA, CDR2 YSYEKL, per germline. Primers: 60 Vbeta forward and 13 Jbeta reverse. Clones were sequenced by immunoSEQ multiplex PCR, and TCRdb holds only the in-frame ones, with some missing. Among 150,000 to 200,000 clones listed, roughly 80% were seen once. The source of this sequence is a female donor in good health and CMV-seronegative. The J gene is TRBJ1-2, the V gene TRBV4-1, with 9 bases aligning to TRBD1. The sample taken for sequencing was PBMCs. The CDR3 loop reads CASSQGTGVVYGYTF. As DNA, the CDR3 is TGCGCCAGCAGCCAAGGGACAGGGGTTGTATATGGCTACACCTTC.